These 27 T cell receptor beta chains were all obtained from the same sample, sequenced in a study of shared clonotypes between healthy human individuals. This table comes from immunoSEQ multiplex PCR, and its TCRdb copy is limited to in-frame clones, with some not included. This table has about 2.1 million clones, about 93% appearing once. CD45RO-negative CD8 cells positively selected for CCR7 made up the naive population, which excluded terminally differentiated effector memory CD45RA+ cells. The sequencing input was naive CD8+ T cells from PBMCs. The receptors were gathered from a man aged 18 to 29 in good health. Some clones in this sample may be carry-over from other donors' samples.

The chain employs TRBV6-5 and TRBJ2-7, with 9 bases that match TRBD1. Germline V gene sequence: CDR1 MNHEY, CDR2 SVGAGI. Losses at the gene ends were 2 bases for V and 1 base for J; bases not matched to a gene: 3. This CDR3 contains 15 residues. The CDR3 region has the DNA TGTGCCAGCAGTTACGGGACAGGGTTATCCTACGAGCAGTACTTC. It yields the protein CASSYGTGLSYEQYF.

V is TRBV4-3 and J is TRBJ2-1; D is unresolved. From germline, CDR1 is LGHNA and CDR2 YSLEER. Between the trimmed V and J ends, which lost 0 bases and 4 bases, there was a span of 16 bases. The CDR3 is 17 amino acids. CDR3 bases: TGCGCCAGCAGCCAAGATGGTGTCCCCGCCAGGTACAATGAGCAGTTCTTC. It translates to CASSQDGVPARYNEQFF.

This CDR3 reads CSVEGASGIKETQYF. The DNA of the CDR3 is TGCAGCGTTGAAGGGGCTAGCGGGATAAAAGAGACCCAGTACTTC. V and J are TRBV29-1 and TRBJ2-5, with 9 bases matching TRBD2. The CDR3 is 15 residues long. Per the germline V gene, CDR1 is SQVTM and CDR2 is ANQGSEA. The trim removed 1 base at V and 3 bases at J, leaving 6 bases unmatched.

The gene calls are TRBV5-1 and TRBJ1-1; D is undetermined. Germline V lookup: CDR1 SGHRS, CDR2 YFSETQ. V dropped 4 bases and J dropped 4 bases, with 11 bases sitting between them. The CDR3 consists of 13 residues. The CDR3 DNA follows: TGCGCCAGCAGCCCCGCAGGTGCCACTGAAGCTTTCTTT. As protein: CASSPAGATEAFF.

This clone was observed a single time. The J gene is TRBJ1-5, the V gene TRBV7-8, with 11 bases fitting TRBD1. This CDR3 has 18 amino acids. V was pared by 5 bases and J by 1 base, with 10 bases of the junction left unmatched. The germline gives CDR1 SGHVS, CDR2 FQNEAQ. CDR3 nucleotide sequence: TGTGCCAGCAGCCTATCCGGGACAGGGGGTAGGAGCAATCAGCCCCAGCATTTT. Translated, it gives CASSLSGTGGRSNQPQHF.

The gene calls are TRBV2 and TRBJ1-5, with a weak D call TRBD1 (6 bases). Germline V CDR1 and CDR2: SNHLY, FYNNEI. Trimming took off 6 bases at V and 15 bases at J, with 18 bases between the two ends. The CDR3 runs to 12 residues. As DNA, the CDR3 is TGTGCCAGCAGCAACCGACAGGCCCTCCTGCATTTT. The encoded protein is CASSNRQALLHF.

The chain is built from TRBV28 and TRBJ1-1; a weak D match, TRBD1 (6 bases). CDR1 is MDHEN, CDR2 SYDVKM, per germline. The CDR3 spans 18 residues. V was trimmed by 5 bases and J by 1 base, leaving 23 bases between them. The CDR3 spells CASSPMREGVSANTEAFF. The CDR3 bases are TGTGCCAGCAGTCCTATGAGAGAGGGGGTATCAGCGAACACTGAAGCTTTCTTT.

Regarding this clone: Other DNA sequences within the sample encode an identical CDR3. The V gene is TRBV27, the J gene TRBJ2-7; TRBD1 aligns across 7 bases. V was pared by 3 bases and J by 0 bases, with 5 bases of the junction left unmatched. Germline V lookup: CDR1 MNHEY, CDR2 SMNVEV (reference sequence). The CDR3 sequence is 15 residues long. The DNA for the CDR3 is TGTGCCAGCAGTTTCCTCGGACAGGTCTCCTACGAGCAGTACTTC. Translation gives CASSFLGQVSYEQYF.

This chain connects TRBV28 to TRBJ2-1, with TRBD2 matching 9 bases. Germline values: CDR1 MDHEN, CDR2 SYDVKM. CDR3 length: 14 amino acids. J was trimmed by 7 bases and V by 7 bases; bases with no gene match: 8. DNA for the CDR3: TGTGCCAGCAACCTAGCGGGGACGGGAAATGAGCAGTTCTTC. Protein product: CASNLAGTGNEQFF.

CDR3: CATSRAQGGNQPQHF. CDR3 DNA: TGTGCCACCAGCAGAGCCCAGGGTGGCAATCAGCCCCAGCATTTT. The V gene is TRBV15, the J gene TRBJ1-5; TRBD1 is a possible D gene (5 bases). V shed 1 base and J shed 2 bases, with 9 bases lying between them. CDR1 and CDR2 from the germline V gene are LNHNV and YYDKDF (reference sequence). This CDR3 spans 15 amino acids.

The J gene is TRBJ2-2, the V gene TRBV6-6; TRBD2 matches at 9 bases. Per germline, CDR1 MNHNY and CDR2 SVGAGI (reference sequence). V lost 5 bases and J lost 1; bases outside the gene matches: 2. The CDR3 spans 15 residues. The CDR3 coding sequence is TGTGCCAGCAGTCGGACTAGCGAGAACACCGGGGAGCTGTTTTTT. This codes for CASSRTSENTGELFF.

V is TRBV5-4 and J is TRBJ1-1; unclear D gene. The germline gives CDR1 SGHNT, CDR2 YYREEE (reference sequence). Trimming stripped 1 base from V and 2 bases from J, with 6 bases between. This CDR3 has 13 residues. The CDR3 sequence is CASSLFDNTEAFF. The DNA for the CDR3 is TGTGCCAGCAGCTTGTTTGATAACACTGAAGCTTTCTTT.

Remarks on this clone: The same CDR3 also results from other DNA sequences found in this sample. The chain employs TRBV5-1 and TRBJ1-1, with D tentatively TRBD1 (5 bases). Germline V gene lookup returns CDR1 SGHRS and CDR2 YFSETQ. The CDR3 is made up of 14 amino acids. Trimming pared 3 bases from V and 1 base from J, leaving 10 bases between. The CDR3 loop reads CASSSGTANTEAFF. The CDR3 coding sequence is TGCGCCAGCAGCTCTGGGACGGCGAACACTGAAGCTTTCTTT. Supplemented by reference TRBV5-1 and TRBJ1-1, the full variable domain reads KAGVTQTPRYLIKTRGQQVTLSCSPISGHRSVSWYQQTPGQGLQFLFEYFSETQRNKGNFPGRFSGRQFSNSRSEMNVSTLELGDSALYLCASSSGTANTEAFFGQGTRLTVV.

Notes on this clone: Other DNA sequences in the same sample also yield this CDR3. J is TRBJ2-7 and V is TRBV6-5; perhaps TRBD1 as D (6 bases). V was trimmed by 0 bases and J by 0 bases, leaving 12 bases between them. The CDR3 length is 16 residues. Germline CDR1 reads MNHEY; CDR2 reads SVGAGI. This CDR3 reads CASSYSAGQRSYEQYF. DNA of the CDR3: TGTGCCAGCAGTTACTCGGCAGGACAGCGCTCCTACGAGCAGTACTTC.

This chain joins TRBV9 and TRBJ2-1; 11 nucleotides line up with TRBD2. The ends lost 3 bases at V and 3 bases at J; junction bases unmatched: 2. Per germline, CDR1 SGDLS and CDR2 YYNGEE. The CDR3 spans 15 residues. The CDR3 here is CASSGTSGFYNEQFF. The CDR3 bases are TGTGCCAGCAGCGGGACTAGCGGGTTCTACAATGAGCAGTTCTTC.

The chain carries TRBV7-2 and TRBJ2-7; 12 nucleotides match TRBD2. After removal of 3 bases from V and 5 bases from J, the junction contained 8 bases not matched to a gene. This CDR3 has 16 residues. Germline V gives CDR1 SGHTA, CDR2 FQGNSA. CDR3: CASSLTSGGIFDEQYF. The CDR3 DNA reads TGTGCCAGCAGCTTGACTAGCGGGGGAATTTTCGACGAGCAGTACTTC.

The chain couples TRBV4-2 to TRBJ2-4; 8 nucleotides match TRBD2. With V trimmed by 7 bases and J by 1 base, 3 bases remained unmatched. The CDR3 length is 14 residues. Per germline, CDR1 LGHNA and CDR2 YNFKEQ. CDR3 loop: CASTQRGAKNIQYF. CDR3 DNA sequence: TGTGCCAGCACACAGCGGGGGGCCAAAAACATTCAGTACTTC.

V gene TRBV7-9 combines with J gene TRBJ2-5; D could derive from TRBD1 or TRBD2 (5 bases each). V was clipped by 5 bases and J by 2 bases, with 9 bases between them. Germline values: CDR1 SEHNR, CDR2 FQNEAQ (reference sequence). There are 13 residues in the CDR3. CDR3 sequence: CASSQGRQETQYF. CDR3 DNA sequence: TGTGCCAGCAGCCAGGGACGGCAAGAGACCCAGTACTTC.

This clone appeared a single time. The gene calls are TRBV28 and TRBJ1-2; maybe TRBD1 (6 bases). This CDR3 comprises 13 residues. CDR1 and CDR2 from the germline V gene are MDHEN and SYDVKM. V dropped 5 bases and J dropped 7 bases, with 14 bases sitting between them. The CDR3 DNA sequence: TGTGCCAGCAGTCCCCATCAGGGGACTGGCTACACCTTC. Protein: CASSPHQGTGYTF.

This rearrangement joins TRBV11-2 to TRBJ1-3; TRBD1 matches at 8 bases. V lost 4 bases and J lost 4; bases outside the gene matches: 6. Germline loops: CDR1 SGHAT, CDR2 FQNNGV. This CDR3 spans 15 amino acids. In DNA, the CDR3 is TGTGCCAGCAGCTGGACAGGGTCGACCGGAAACACCATATATTTT. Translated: CASSWTGSTGNTIYF.

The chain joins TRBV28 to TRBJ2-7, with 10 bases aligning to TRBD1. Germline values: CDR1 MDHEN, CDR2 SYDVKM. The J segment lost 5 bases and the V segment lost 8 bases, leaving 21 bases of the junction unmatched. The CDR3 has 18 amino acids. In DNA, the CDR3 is TGTGCCAGCGTCTCTACCCTCGTTTACCGGACAGGGGGAGACGAGCAGTACTTC. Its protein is CASVSTLVYRTGGDEQYF. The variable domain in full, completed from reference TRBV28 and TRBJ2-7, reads DVKVTQSSRYLVKRTGEKVFLECVQDMDHENMFWYRQDPGLGLRLIYFSYDVKMKEKGDIPEGYSVSREKKERFSLILESASTNQTSMYLCASVSTLVYRTGGDEQYFGPGTRLTVT.

The CDR3 DNA follows: TGTGCCAGCAGCTTCCCCCGCCGGTCCTACGAGCAGTACTTC. Its translation is CASSFPRRSYEQYF. The rearrangement links TRBV7-9 to TRBJ2-7; no reliable D call. This CDR3 region has 14 residues. CDR1 SEHNR and CDR2 FQNEAQ come from the germline V gene (reference sequence). V was clipped by 3 bases and J by 1 base, with 10 bases between them.

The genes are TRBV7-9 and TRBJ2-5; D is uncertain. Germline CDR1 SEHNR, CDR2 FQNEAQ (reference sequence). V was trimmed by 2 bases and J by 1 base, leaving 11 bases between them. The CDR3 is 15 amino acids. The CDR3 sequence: CASSLPAIRQETQYF. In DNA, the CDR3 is TGTGCCAGCAGCTTACCGGCTATCCGCCAAGAGACCCAGTACTTC. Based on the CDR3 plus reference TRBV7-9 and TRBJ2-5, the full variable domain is DTGVSQNPRHKITKRGQNVTFRCDPISEHNRLYWYRQTLGQGPEFLTYFQNEAQLEKSRLLSDRFSAERPKGSFSTLEIQRTEQGDSAMYLCASSLPAIRQETQYFGPGTRLLVL.

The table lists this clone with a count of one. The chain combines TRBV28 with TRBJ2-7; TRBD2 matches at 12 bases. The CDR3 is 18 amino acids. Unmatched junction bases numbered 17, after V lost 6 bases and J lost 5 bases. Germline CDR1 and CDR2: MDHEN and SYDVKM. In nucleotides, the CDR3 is TGTGCCAGCAGGCCGACTAGCGGGAGAACAAGGGGGCTTGACGAGCAGTACTTC. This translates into CASRPTSGRTRGLDEQYF.

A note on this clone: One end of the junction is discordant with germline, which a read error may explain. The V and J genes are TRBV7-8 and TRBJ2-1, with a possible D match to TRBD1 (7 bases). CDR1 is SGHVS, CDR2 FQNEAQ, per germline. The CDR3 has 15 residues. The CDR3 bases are TGTGCCAGCAGCTTAGACCGGCCAGGGGGGAATGGGCAGTTCTTC. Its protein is CASSLDRPGGNGQFF.

CDR3 coding DNA: TGTGCCAGCAGCCTACCCGGCAGGTACCAAGAGACCCAGTACTTC. It specifies CASSLPGRYQETQYF. V and J are TRBV11-1 and TRBJ2-5; D uncertain. The CDR3 has 15 amino acids. Between the trimmed V and J ends, which lost 5 bases and 0 bases, there was a span of 13 bases. The germline CDR1 and CDR2 sequences are SGHAT and FQDESV (reference sequence).

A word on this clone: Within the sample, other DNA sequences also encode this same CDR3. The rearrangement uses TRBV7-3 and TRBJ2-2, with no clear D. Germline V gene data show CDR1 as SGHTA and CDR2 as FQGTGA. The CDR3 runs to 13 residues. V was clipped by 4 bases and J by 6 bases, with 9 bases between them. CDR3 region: CASSSRVAGELFF. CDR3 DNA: TGTGCCAGCAGCTCCCGGGTGGCCGGGGAGCTGTTTTTT.